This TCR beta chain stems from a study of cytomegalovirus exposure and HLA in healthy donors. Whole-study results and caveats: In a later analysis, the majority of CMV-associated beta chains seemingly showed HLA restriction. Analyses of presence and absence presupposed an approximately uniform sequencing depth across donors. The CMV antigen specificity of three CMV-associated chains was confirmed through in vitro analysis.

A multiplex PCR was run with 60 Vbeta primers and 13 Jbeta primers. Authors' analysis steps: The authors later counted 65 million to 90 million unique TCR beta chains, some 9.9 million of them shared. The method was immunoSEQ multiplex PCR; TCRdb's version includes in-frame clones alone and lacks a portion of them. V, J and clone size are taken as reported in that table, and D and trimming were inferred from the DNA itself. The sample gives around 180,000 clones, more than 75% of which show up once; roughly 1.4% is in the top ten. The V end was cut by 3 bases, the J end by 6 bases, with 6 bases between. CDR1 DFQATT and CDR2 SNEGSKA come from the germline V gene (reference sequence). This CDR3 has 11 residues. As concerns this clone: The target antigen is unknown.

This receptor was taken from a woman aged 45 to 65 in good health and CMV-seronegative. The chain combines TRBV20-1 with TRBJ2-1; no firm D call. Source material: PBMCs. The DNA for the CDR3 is TGCAGTGCTAGCTGGAGCAATGAGCAGTTCTTC. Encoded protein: CSASWSNEQFF.